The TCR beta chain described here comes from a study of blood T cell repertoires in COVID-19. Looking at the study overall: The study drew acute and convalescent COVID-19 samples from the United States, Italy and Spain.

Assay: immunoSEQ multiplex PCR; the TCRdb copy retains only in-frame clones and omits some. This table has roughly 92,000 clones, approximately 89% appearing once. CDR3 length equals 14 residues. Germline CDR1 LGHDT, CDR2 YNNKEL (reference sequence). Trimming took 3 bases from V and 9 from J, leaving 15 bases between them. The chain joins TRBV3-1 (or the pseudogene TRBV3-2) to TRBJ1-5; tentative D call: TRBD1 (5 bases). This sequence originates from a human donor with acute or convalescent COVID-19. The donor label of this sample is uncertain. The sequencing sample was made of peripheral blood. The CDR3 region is CASSHTTDLRPQHF. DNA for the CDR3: TGTGCCAGCAGCCACACGACAGATTTACGGCCCCAGCATTTT.